The next 9 T cell receptor beta chains were all read from a single sample in a study of cytomegalovirus exposure and HLA in healthy donors. Profiled with immunoSEQ multiplex PCR; TCRdb holds only in-frame clones, not every one. The sample lists about 330,000 clones; roughly 88% were seen once. The material sequenced was PBMCs. Receptor source: a woman between 18 and 30 years old in good health and CMV-seronegative.

DNA for the CDR3: TGTGCCAGCAGCATCCACCCCGGGACTTCCAGCGCCAATGAGCAGTTCTTC. Protein sequence: CASSIHPGTSSANEQFF. The chain employs TRBV9 and TRBJ2-1; perhaps TRBD2 as D (6 bases). Germline CDR1 is SGDLS and CDR2 is YYNGEE. The CDR3 is 17 residues long. V was pared by 4 bases and J by 6 bases, with 23 bases between.

The sample holds a few counts of this clone. Other DNA sequences from this sample encode an identical CDR3 as well. J is TRBJ2-5 and V is TRBV28; tentative D call: TRBD2 (6 bases). V was cut by 5 bases and J by 1 base, with 8 bases left in between. Germline CDR1 MDHEN, CDR2 SYDVKM. The CDR3 spans 13 residues. The CDR3 DNA is TGTGCCAGCAGTCGGGACTTCCAAGAGACCCAGTACTTC. Amino acids: CASSRDFQETQYF.

The chain is built from TRBV5-8 and TRBJ2-1, with D perhaps matching TRBD1 (5 bases). The ends were cut back, 4 bases at V and 5 bases at J, with 13 bases in the middle. Germline V gives CDR1 SGHTS, CDR2 YDEGEE. The CDR3 sequence is 14 residues long. The CDR3: CASSLWTKDNEQFF. DNA for the CDR3: TGTGCCAGCAGCCTTTGGACAAAAGACAATGAGCAGTTCTTC.

This clone has a count of ten or more. This sequence joins TRBV6-1 and TRBJ1-5; the D is unclear. This CDR3 region has 15 residues. Germline V gene data show CDR1 as MNHNS and CDR2 as SASEGT. The V end was cut by 0 bases, the J end by 7 bases, with 13 bases between. The CDR3 spells CASSEAESVAQPQHF. The CDR3 DNA is TGTGCCAGCAGTGAAGCGGAGTCAGTAGCCCAGCCCCAGCATTTT.

The chain employs TRBV5-1 and TRBJ2-7; 7 bases align to TRBD1. The CDR3 contains 13 residues. The trim removed 3 bases at V and 2 bases at J, leaving 2 bases unmatched. Germline lookup yields CDR1 SGHRS and CDR2 YFSETQ. The CDR3 nucleotides are TGCGCCAGCAGCTCAGGGGGTACCTACGAGCAGTACTTC. Translated, it gives CASSSGGTYEQYF.

J is TRBJ2-2 and V is TRBV4-1; 9 positions agree with TRBD1. Germline-derived CDR1 and CDR2 are MGHRA and YSYEKL. This CDR3 is built from 16 residues. J gave up 5 bases and V 0 bases, and 4 bases lay outside the gene matches. The CDR3 DNA reads TGCGCCAGCAGCCAAGATCGGGACAGGGAAACCGGGGAGCTGTTTTTT. Amino acid sequence: CASSQDRDRETGELFF.

The chain carries TRBV29-1 and TRBJ2-3; the D is unclear. V was clipped by 3 bases and J by 2 bases, with 9 bases between them. This CDR3 is built from 13 residues. Germline loops: CDR1 SQVTM, CDR2 ANQGSEA. CDR3 nucleotides: TGCAGCGTTGATTTGACTTACACAGATACGCAGTATTTT. This translates into CSVDLTYTDTQYF.

This sequence joins TRBV5-1 and TRBJ2-5; 9 nucleotides agree with TRBD1. Germline trimming cut 2 bases from V and 0 bases from J; bases unmatched to any gene: 2. Per the germline V gene, CDR1 is SGHRS and CDR2 is YFSETQ. The CDR3 spans 15 residues. In nucleotides, the CDR3 is TGCGCCAGCAGCTTCACAGGGGGCAACCAAGAGACCCAGTACTTC. This gives the protein CASSFTGGNQETQYF.

The chain joins TRBV7-2 to TRBJ2-6; 7 bases line up with TRBD1. Germline CDR1 is SGHTA and CDR2 is FQGNSA. This CDR3 comprises 17 residues. V lost 3 bases, J lost 4 bases, and 9 bases stayed unmatched. CDR3 in DNA: TGTGCCAGCAGCTTTCGACAGGGAGTCTTAGGGGCCAACGTCCTGACTTTC. This sequence encodes CASSFRQGVLGANVLTF.